One sample yielded the 4 T cell receptor beta chains listed below, sequenced in a study of shared clonotypes between healthy human individuals. The naive CD8 subset, CD45RO-negative cells positively selected for CCR7, excluded terminally differentiated effector memory CD45RA+ cells. Method: immunoSEQ multiplex PCR; TCRdb's copy keeps in-frame clones and lacks some. The data show over 2 million clones, approximately 95% seen once. Input material: naive CD8+ T cells sorted from blood. The receptor source for this set is a man younger than 35 in good health.

The chain recombines TRBV6-5 with TRBJ2-2; the D gene is possibly TRBD2 (6 bases). CDR1 MNHEY and CDR2 SVGAGI come from the germline V gene. CDR3 length: 15 amino acids. V was pared by 0 bases and J by 7 bases, with 12 bases between. CDR3 DNA sequence: TGTGCCAGCAGTTACTCGTGGGAGGCAGTCGGGGAGCTGTTTTTT. As protein: CASSYSWEAVGELFF.

CDR3 sequence: CASSEGGRFTDTQYF. CDR3 bases: TGTGCCAGCAGCGAAGGCGGGCGATTCACAGATACGCAGTATTTT. The chain joins TRBV9 to TRBJ2-3; the D gene is possibly TRBD2 (5 bases). Trimming took 3 bases from V and 2 from J, leaving 13 bases between them. The CDR3 is made up of 15 amino acids. CDR1 is SGDLS and CDR2 is YYNGEE in the germline V gene.

This chain uses TRBV27 with TRBJ2-7, with D possibly TRBD1 on 6 matching bases. Germline V CDR1 and CDR2: MNHEY, SMNVEV (reference sequence). Trimming cost V 5 bases and J 2 bases, with 19 bases left between them. The CDR3 sequence is 16 residues long. CDR3 nucleotide sequence: TGTGCCAGCAGTCCCTCGACAGGACTGTTACCCTACGAGCAGTACTTC. It yields the protein CASSPSTGLLPYEQYF.

The chain links TRBV7-2 to TRBJ2-5; TRBD1 is a possible D gene (7 bases). With 0 bases removed from V and 1 base from J, the gap between germline ends came to 15 bases. The germline gives CDR1 SGHTA, CDR2 FQGNSA. The CDR3 length is 17 residues. The chain's CDR3 is CASSLAGPGGGQETQYF. CDR3 nucleotides: TGTGCCAGCAGCTTAGCCGGGCCAGGGGGAGGCCAAGAGACCCAGTACTTC.